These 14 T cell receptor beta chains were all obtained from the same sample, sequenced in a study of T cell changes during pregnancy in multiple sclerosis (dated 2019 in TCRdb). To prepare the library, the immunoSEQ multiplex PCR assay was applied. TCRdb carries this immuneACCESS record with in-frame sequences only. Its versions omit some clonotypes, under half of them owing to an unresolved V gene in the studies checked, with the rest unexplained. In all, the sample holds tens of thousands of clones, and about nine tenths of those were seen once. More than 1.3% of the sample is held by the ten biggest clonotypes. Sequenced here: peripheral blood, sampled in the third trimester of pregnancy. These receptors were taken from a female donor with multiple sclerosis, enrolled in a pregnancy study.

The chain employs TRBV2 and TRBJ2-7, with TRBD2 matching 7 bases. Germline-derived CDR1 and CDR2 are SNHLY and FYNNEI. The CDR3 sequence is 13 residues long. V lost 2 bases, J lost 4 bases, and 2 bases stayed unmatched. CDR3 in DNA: TGTGCCAGCAGTGAAATGGGGGGGTACGAGCAGTACTTC. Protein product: CASSEMGGYEQYF.

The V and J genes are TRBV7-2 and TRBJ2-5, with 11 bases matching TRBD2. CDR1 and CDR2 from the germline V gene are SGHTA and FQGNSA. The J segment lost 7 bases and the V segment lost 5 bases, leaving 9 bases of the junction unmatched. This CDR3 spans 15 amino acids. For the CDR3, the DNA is TGTGCCAGCAGCACAATAGCGGGGGGGCATGGGACCCAGTACTTC. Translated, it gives CASSTIAGGHGTQYF.

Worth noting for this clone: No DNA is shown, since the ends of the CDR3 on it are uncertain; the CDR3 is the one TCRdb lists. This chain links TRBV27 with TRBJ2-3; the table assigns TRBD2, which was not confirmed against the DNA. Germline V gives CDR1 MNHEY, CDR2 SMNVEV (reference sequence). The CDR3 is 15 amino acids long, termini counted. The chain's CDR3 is CASSSSGYSTDTQYF.

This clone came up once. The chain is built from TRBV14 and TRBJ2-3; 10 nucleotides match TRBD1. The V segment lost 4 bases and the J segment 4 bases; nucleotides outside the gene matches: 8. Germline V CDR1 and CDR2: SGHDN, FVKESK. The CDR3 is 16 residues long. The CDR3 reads CASSLRQGAVADTQYF. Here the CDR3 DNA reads TGTGCCAGCAGCCTGCGACAGGGGGCAGTTGCAGATACGCAGTATTTT.

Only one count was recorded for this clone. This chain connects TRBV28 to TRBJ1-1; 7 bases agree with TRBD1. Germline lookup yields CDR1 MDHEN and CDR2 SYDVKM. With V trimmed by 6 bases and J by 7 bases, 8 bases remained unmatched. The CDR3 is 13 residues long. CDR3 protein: CASSGQVIYEAFF. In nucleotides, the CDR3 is TGTGCCAGCAGCGGACAGGTAATATATGAAGCTTTCTTT. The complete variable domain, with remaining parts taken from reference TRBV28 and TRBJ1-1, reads DVKVTQSSRYLVKRTGEKVFLECVQDMDHENMFWYRQDPGLGLRLIYFSYDVKMKEKGDIPEGYSVSREKKERFSLILESASTNQTSMYLCASSGQVIYEAFFGQGTRLTVV.

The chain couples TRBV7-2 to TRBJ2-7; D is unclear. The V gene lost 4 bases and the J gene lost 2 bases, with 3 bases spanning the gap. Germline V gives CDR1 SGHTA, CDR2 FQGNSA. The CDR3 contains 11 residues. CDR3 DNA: TGTGCCAGCAGCTCCGCCTACGAGCAGTACTTC. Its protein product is CASSSAYEQYF.

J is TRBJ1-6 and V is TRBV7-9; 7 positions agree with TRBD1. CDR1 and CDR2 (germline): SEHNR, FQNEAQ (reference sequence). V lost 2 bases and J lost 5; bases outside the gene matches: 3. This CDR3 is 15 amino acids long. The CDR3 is CASSLMGTDNSPLHF. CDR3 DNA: TGTGCCAGCAGCTTAATGGGGACAGATAATTCACCCCTCCACTTT.

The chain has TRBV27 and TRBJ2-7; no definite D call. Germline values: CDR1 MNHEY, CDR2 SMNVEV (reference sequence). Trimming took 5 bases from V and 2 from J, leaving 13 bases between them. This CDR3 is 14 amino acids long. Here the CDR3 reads CASSPIGDTYEQYF. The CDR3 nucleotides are TGTGCCAGCAGTCCCATTGGAGATACCTACGAGCAGTACTTC.

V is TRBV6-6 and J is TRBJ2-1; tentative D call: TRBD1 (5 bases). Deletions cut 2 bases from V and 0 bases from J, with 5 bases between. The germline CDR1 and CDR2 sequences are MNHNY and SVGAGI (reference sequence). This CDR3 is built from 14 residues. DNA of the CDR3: TGTGCCAGCAGTTACGACAGCTCCTACAATGAGCAGTTCTTC. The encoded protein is CASSYDSSYNEQFF.

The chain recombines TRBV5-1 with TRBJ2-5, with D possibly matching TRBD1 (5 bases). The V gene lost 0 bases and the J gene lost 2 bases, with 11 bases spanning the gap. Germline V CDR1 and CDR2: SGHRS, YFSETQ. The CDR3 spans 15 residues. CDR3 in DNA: TGCGCCAGCAGCTTGGAAGGGGCCGGACAAGAGACCCAGTACTTC. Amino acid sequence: CASSLEGAGQETQYF.

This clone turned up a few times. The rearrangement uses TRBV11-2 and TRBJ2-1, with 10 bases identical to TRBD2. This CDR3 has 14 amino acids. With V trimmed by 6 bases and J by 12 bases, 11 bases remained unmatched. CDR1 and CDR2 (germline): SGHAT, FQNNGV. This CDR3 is CASSERGGQWAQFF. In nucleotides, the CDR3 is TGTGCCAGCAGTGAGCGGGGGGGCCAATGGGCGCAGTTCTTC.

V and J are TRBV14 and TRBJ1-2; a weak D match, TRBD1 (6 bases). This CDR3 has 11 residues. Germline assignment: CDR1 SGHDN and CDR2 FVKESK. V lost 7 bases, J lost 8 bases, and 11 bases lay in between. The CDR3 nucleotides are TGTGCCAGCACCTGGGACAACGGCTACACCTTC. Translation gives CASTWDNGYTF.

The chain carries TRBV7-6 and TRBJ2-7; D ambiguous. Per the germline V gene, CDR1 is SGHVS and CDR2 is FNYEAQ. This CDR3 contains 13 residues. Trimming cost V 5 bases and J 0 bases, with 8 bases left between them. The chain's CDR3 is CASSPPDSYEQYF. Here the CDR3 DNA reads TGTGCCAGCAGCCCACCAGACTCCTACGAGCAGTACTTC.

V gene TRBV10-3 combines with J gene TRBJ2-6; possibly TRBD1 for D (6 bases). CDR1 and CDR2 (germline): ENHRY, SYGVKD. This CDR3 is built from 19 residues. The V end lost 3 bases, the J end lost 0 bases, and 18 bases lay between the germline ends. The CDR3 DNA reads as TGTGCCATCAGTGACCGAGAAACAGGGTACGACTCTGGGGCCAACGTCCTGACTTTC. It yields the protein CAISDRETGYDSGANVLTF.